This T cell receptor beta chain was retrieved from a study of CD8+CD57+ T cells in acquired aplastic anemia. The overall study: Sorted CD4+ and CD8+ cell DNA averaged roughly 3.2 ug. Regarding the study as a whole: CD8+ Simpson's diversity did not differ significantly between patients and controls. Common to patients and controls were approximately 30 CD8+ CDR3 sequences.

Concerning this clonotype itself: The antigen is unknown.

According to the study, genomic DNA was the template for TCR beta VDJ and CDR3 profiling. Each CDR3 protein gets one entry after TCRdb re-called the reads with MiXCR. The table lists 150,000 to 200,000 distinct CDR3 sequences, 64% of them singletons, with roughly 46% in the top ten. This CDR3 region has 15 residues. V shed 4 bases and J 7 bases; nucleotides not matched to a gene: 10. Germline CDR1 is LNHNV and CDR2 is YYDKDF (reference sequence). V and J are TRBV15 and TRBJ2-1; TRBD1 agrees at 7 bases. This receptor was obtained from a human donor with severe aplastic anemia or a healthy control (not recorded which). Sequences were obtained from sorted CD4+, CD8+, or CD8+CD57+ T cells (not recorded which) from PBMCs. The CDR3 sequence: CATSKDRPQLNEQFF. The CDR3 DNA reads as TGTGCCACCAGCAAGGACAGGCCTCAATTAAATGAGCAGTTCTTC.